This is a list of T cell receptor beta chains from one sample in a study of shared clonotypes between healthy human individuals. Produced via immunoSEQ multiplex PCR; TCRdb's table is partial and in-frame only. The profile shows approximately 600,000 clones, roughly 95% of them singletons. Sequenced material: naive CD8+ T cells sorted from blood. The source is a woman aged 25-40 years in good health. The conserved cysteine and the conserved F or W are not part of the CDR3 here.

TRBV9	TRBJ1-5	ASSVEGDQPQH
TRBV5-1	TRBJ2-1	ASRIGLGNEQF
TRBV6-5	TRBJ1-1	ASSYRQGMNTEAF
TRBV7-8	TRBJ2-7	ASSPPRDRGFYEQY
TRBV19	TRBJ2-2	ASSIRAGVSTGELF
TRBV29-1	TRBJ2-7	SVVGRDGYEQY
TRBV5-4	TRBJ2-7	ASRGPIDEQY
TRBV28	TRBJ2-3	ASSLGITDTQY
TRBV19	NA	ASSSTRGQAYEQY
TRBV5-6	TRBJ1-6	ASSLNSPNSPLH
TRBV5-8	TRBJ1-5	ASSRGQGSQPQH
TRBV21-1	TRBJ1-2	ASTRSRAGRNYGYT
TRBV19	TRBJ1-1	ASRNNRENTEAF
TRBV2	TRBJ2-1	ASSDPGGRVDNEQF